This passage covers 7 T cell receptor beta chains from one sample sequenced in a study of cytomegalovirus exposure and HLA in healthy donors. The PCR employed 60 Vbeta primers together with 13 Jbeta primers. Clones were read by immunoSEQ multiplex PCR, and TCRdb kept only the in-frame ones, dropping some. The sample contains 100,000 to 150,000 clones, 55% to 75% of which appear only once. Specimen: PBMCs. All receptors derive from a man aged 25-40 years in good health and CMV-seropositive.

V and J are TRBV2 and TRBJ1-1; 9 nucleotides match TRBD1. Trimming cost V 6 bases and J 6 bases; bases outside gene matches: 5. Germline V CDR1 and CDR2: SNHLY, FYNNEI. There are 13 residues in the CDR3. The DNA of the CDR3 is TGTGCCAGCAGGGTGGACAGGGGACCTGAAGCTTTCTTT. Translated, it gives CASRVDRGPEAFF.

Note on this clone: Relative to the germline gene, one junction end is altered; a read error may explain this. The chain is built from TRBV4-2 and TRBJ2-1; a weak D match, TRBD1 (6 bases). Per germline, CDR1 LGHNA and CDR2 YNFKEQ. The CDR3 loop spans 14 amino acids. CDR3 protein: CASSPGTIYYEQFF. Written as DNA, the CDR3 is TGTGCCAGCAGCCCCGGGACAATCTACTATGAGCAGTTCTTC.

The table lists this clone with a few counts. The CDR3 coding sequence is TGCGCCAGCAGCTCCTGGACTAGCGGTGATGAGCAGTTCTTC. Translating gives CASSSWTSGDEQFF. The rearrangement uses TRBV5-1 and TRBJ2-1, with 10 positions matching TRBD2. The CDR3 spans 14 residues. V was pared by 3 bases and J by 8 bases, with 5 bases of the junction left unmatched. The germline V gene has CDR1 SGHRS and CDR2 YFSETQ.

The V and J genes are TRBV7-9 and TRBJ1-5; D ambiguous. The CDR3 has 12 residues. Germline V gene sequence: CDR1 SEHNR, CDR2 FQNEAQ (reference sequence). V shed 5 bases and J shed 3 bases, with 5 bases lying between them. CDR3 sequence: CASSPINQPQHF. DNA of the CDR3: TGTGCCAGCAGCCCAATCAATCAGCCCCAGCATTTT.

This sequence joins TRBV5-1 and TRBJ2-1, with D unresolved. CDR1 is SGHRS, CDR2 YFSETQ, per germline. V was cut by 2 bases and J by 5 bases, with 8 bases left in between. CDR3 length: 13 residues. This CDR3 is CASSFGGDNEQFF. CDR3 sequence (DNA): TGCGCCAGCAGCTTCGGCGGAGACAATGAGCAGTTCTTC.

This clone was picked up a small number of times. V and J are TRBV6-4 and TRBJ2-2, with D perhaps TRBD2 (6 bases). This CDR3 is 16 amino acids long. The ends were cut back, 0 bases at V and 0 bases at J, with 8 bases in the middle. Per germline, CDR1 MRHNA and CDR2 SNTAGT. CDR3 sequence (DNA): TGTGCCAGCAGTGACTCTCCGGGAGCGAACACCGGGGAGCTGTTTTTT. It specifies CASSDSPGANTGELFF.

The CDR3 DNA reads TGTGCCAGCAGCATACCGGGACAGGGGGCCTACGAGCAGTACTTC. This encodes CASSIPGQGAYEQYF. V and J are TRBV5-4 and TRBJ2-7; 11 bases match TRBD1. Trimming removed 4 bases from V and 2 bases from J; junction bases left unmatched: 5. Germline lookup yields CDR1 SGHNT and CDR2 YYREEE (reference sequence). The CDR3 extends over 15 amino acids.